A selection of T cell receptor beta chains follows, all from one sample in a study of CD8 T cells in Susac syndrome. One entry per CDR3 protein results from TCRdb running MiXCR on the immunoSEQ multiplex PCR reads. Of tens of thousands of distinct CDR3 sequences in the sample, approximately 95% were seen once. The sample was CD8+ T cells from PBMCs. The receptor source for this set is a human donor with Susac syndrome. Both conserved end residues are part of each CDR3. The D gene is left open where the match is weak. Clone size is given for some rows only: seen once, a few or many times, or a class if the clone is expanded.

clone_size,j_call,v_call,d_call,cdr3_nt,cdr3_aa
-,TRBJ1-5,TRBV27,-,TGTGCCAGCAGTTCCCTCCGGGACGGCAATCAGCCCCAGCATTTT,CASSSLRDGNQPQHF
-,TRBJ2-3,TRBV14,TRBD2,TGTGCCAGCAGCCAACTACTAGCGGACACAGATACGCAGTATTTT,CASSQLLADTDTQYF
once,TRBJ2-1,TRBV24-1,-,TGTGCCACCAGTGATTATAGGCTCTGGGTCGAGTTCTTC,CATSDYRLWVEFF
-,TRBJ1-1,TRBV7-6,-,TGTGCCAGCAGCCGGAGTTCGAACACTGAAGCTTTCTTT,CASSRSSNTEAFF
-,TRBJ2-7,TRBV9,-,TGTGCCAGCAGCGTAGGTCGCGGAACCTACGAGCAGTACTTC,CASSVGRGTYEQYF
-,TRBJ2-5,TRBV29-1,-,TGCAGCGTTGACCAGGGAGTCGGTGAGACCCAGTACTTC,CSVDQGVGETQYF
-,TRBJ1-5,TRBV25-1,-,TGTGCCAGCAGTGAAGGGGGGGCTGGCAATCAGCCCCAGCATTTT,CASSEGGAGNQPQHF
-,TRBJ2-3,TRBV24-1,TRBD1,TGTGCCACCAGTGATTTCCAGGGGGCAGGAGATACGCAGTATTTT,CATSDFQGAGDTQYF
-,TRBJ1-4,TRBV30,-,TGTGCCTGGAGTGCCGGGACCTATACAACTAATGAAAAACTGTTTTTT,CAWSAGTYTTNEKLFF
-,TRBJ2-5,TRBV13,-,TGTGCCAGCAGCCCAAATCCAGGGCGAGAAGAGACCCAGTACTTC,CASSPNPGREETQYF
-,TRBJ2-1,TRBV4-3,-,TGCGCCAGCAGCCAAGTCATGGGCAATGAGCAGTTCTTC,CASSQVMGNEQFF
-,TRBJ2-7,TRBV24-1,TRBD2,TGTGCCACCAGTGATTGCGCCCCGCGCGGGAGCTCCTACGAGCAGTACTTC,CATSDCAPRGSSYEQYF
-,TRBJ2-1,TRBV24-1,-,TGTGCCACCAGTGGAGTCCTTAGGGTCGGGTCCTACAATGAGCAGTTCTTC,CATSGVLRVGSYNEQFF
-,TRBJ2-5,TRBV5-6,TRBD2,TGTGCCAGCAGCTTGGTCGGGACTAGCGGGTCCCCGCCTCAAGAGACCCAGTACTTC,CASSLVGTSGSPPQETQYF
once,TRBJ1-1,TRBV29-1,-,TGCAGCGTTTCCAGGACTGAAGCTTTCTTT,CSVSRTEAFF
-,TRBJ1-2,TRBV5-6,-,TGTGCCAGCAGCTTGAGGTCGGGAGCTAACTATGGCTACACCTTC,CASSLRSGANYGYTF
-,TRBJ1-2,TRBV29-1,-,TGCAGCGCTTCACCCCACAGGGCGGTGTCGTATGGCTACACCTTC,CSASPHRAVSYGYTF
-,TRBJ2-5,TRBV29-1,-,TGCAGCGTTGAATGGGCTGTAAGCTCGGGAGAGACCCAGTACTTC,CSVEWAVSSGETQYF
-,TRBJ2-3,TRBV2,-,TGTGCCAGCAGTGAAAGGGTGGCCAGCGGATCCACAGATACGCAGTATTTT,CASSERVASGSTDTQYF
once,TRBJ1-5,TRBV25-1,-,TGTGCCAGCAGTGAAGAAGGGGAGAATCAGCCCCAGCATTTT,CASSEEGENQPQHF
-,TRBJ1-1,TRBV19,-,TGTGCCAGCCTCACCCACATCAAGAGTCATGAAGCTTTCTTT,CASLTHIKSHEAFF
-,TRBJ2-5,TRBV5-1,TRBD2,TGCGCCAGCAGCCCACAGGCTGCTAGCGGGAAAGGAGAGACCCAGTACTTC,CASSPQAASGKGETQYF
-,TRBJ1-1,TRBV20-1,-,TGCAGTGCTTCCACCCCCCTGGCCACTGAAGCTTTCTTT,CSASTPLATEAFF
-,TRBJ2-3,TRBV7-8,TRBD2,TGTGCCAGCAGCCGGAAGCGGGAGGGCAGCACAGATACGCAGTATTTT,CASSRKREGSTDTQYF
-,TRBJ1-5,TRBV27,TRBD1,TGTGCCAGCAGCACCTTACAGGGGAATCAGCCCCAGCATTTT,CASSTLQGNQPQHF
-,TRBJ2-1,TRBV5-6,-,TGTGCCAGCAGCGCCGGAGGGACTCTCGCCCAGTTCTTC,CASSAGGTLAQFF
-,TRBJ2-1,TRBV20-1,TRBD2,TGCAGCGTAGGGACCGGGTGGGCTAGCGGGGTCTCCTACAATGAGCAGTTCTTC,CSVGTGWASGVSYNEQFF
-,TRBJ1-4,TRBV12-3/TRBV12-4,-,TGTGCCAGCAGTTTAGTTGAAAAACTGTTTTTT,CASSLVEKLFF
once,TRBJ2-2,TRBV5-1,-,TGCGCCAGTCGACCTCTCACCGGGGAGCTGTTTTTT,CASRPLTGELFF
-,TRBJ1-4,TRBV10-3,-,TGTGCCATCAGTGAATGGGAGGACGAAAAACTGTTTTTT,CAISEWEDEKLFF
few,TRBJ1-5,TRBV2,-,TGTGCCAGCAGTGAGGGGAATCAGCCCCAGCATTTT,CASSEGNQPQHF
few,TRBJ1-1,TRBV29-1,-,TGCAGCGTTGAGGAGGAGTGGAACACTGAAGCTTTCTTT,CSVEEEWNTEAFF
once,TRBJ2-1,TRBV3-1,-,TGTGCCAGCAGCCAAGATAGCGAGGACAATGAGCAGTTCTTC,CASSQDSEDNEQFF
-,TRBJ1-1,TRBV20-1,-,TGCAGTGCTAGTTTAGGGGGGCCGGAAGCTTTCTTT,CSASLGGPEAFF
few,TRBJ2-1,TRBV6-6,TRBD2,TGTGCCAGCAGCCTGACTAGCCATTCTTCCAATGAGCAGTTCTTC,CASSLTSHSSNEQFF
-,TRBJ1-2,TRBV29-1,-,TGCAGCGTTGAAAACGGTCCTGGCTACACCTTC,CSVENGPGYTF
-,TRBJ2-7,TRBV3-1,-,TGTGCCAGCAGCCAAGATCCGGTGGCAGGCGCCTACGAGCAGTACTTC,CASSQDPVAGAYEQYF
-,TRBJ1-1,TRBV7-9,-,TGTGCCAGCAGCCCTGCGGTAGGAGCTGAAGCTTTCTTT,CASSPAVGAEAFF
-,TRBJ2-2,TRBV29-1,-,TGCAGCGCACCAGACATGACCGGGGAGCTGTTTTTT,CSAPDMTGELFF
-,TRBJ1-1,TRBV28,-,TGTGCCAGCAGTTCATGGGACACAGTAGATGAAGCTTTCTTT,CASSSWDTVDEAFF
-,TRBJ2-5,TRBV11-2,-,TGTGCCAGCAGCCTTCGGACGGAGTACCAAGAGACCCAGTACTTC,CASSLRTEYQETQYF
once,TRBJ2-5,TRBV9,-,TGTGCCAGCAGCGTAGCTGGTCAGGGGCCGGGGGAGACCCAGTACTTC,CASSVAGQGPGETQYF
-,TRBJ2-7,TRBV27,-,TGTGCCAGCAGTTTTCAAGGTGCCTACGAGCAGTACTTC,CASSFQGAYEQYF
-,TRBJ2-1,TRBV2,-,TGTGCCAGCAGTGGGGGGACGACTCCCAATGAGCAGTTCTTC,CASSGGTTPNEQFF
-,TRBJ1-2,TRBV7-9,-,TGTGCCAGCACCCCAGAGGGGGGCGTCGGCTACACCTTC,CASTPEGGVGYTF
once,TRBJ2-2,TRBV20-1,-,TGCAGTGTAGATTTGCGGGAGAACACCGGGGAGCTGTTTTTT,CSVDLRENTGELFF
few,TRBJ1-2,TRBV9,TRBD1,TGTGCCAGCTCAGGGGGACGCAATGGCTACACCTTC,CASSGGRNGYTF
-,TRBJ2-7,TRBV6-2/TRBV6-3,-,TGTGCCAGCAGCCTGGTGGACTACTCAGGGCAGTACTTC,CASSLVDYSGQYF
once,TRBJ2-7,TRBV5-8,TRBD2,TGTGCCAGCAGCGGACTAGCGGGAGGTGTTGGGTACGAGCAGTACTTC,CASSGLAGGVGYEQYF
-,TRBJ1-2,TRBV30,-,TGTGCCTGGAGTGTATCAGGGGCCTCCTATGGCTACACCTTC,CAWSVSGASYGYTF
-,TRBJ2-7,TRBV4-1,-,TGCGCCAGCAGCCAAGGAGGCGGGCAGATGAACTACGAGCAGTACTTC,CASSQGGGQMNYEQYF
-,TRBJ1-1,TRBV29-1,TRBD1,TGCAGCGTGGAAGTCCTGACAGGGGGCCCTGAAGCTTTCTTT,CSVEVLTGGPEAFF
once,TRBJ1-1,TRBV29-1,-,TGCAGCGCCCTCCTTCCGGGGGGAACTGAAGCTTTCTTT,CSALLPGGTEAFF
once,TRBJ1-2,TRBV29-1,-,TGCAGCGTGGAGGGAATCAGGGATGGCTACACCTTC,CSVEGIRDGYTF
-,TRBJ1-1,TRBV28,-,TGTGCCAGCAGTTTGAGGTGGGAGATGAACACTGAAGCTTTCTTT,CASSLRWEMNTEAFF
once,TRBJ2-3,TRBV5-5,-,TGTGCCAGCAGCCAGGTTGACCCCTCGGATACGCAGTATTTT,CASSQVDPSDTQYF
-,TRBJ2-7,TRBV7-8,TRBD2,TGTGCCAGCAGCTTAGCGATGGGACTAAACTACGAGCAGTACTTC,CASSLAMGLNYEQYF
-,TRBJ2-4,TRBV9,TRBD1,TGTGCCAGCAGCGTATCCGGGACAGGGGTGGACATTCAGTACTTC,CASSVSGTGVDIQYF
-,TRBJ1-2,TRBV4-1,-,TGCGCCAGCAGCCAAGGCGCAGGTCGGTATGGGGGCTACACCTTC,CASSQGAGRYGGYTF